The 18 T cell receptor beta chains reported below all come from one sample, sequenced in a study of cytomegalovirus exposure and HLA in healthy donors. PCR employed 60 Vbeta and 13 Jbeta primers. The protocol was immunoSEQ multiplex PCR, while the TCRdb copy is restricted to in-frame clones and leaves out a portion. The profile shows about 85,000 clones, nearly 80% of them singletons. The sample taken for sequencing was PBMCs. The receptors were sampled from a woman aged 45 to 65 in good health and CMV-seropositive.

This sequence joins TRBV15 and TRBJ2-1; 7 bases line up with TRBD1. The CDR3 spans 16 residues. With V trimmed by 3 bases and J by 9 bases, 14 bases remained unmatched. The germline gives CDR1 LNHNV, CDR2 YYDKDF (reference sequence). The CDR3 reads CATSSTGTEFVGEQFF. CDR3 in DNA: TGTGCCACCAGCAGTACCGGGACAGAGTTCGTCGGTGAGCAGTTCTTC.

V gene TRBV11-3 combines with J gene TRBJ2-3; 11 nucleotides align to TRBD1. V lost 7 bases, J lost 4 bases, and 7 bases stayed unmatched. The length of the CDR3 is 15 residues. CDR1 SGHNT and CDR2 YENEEA come from the germline V gene. The CDR3 loop is CASNHGTGGSDTQYF. The CDR3 nucleotides read TGTGCCAGCAACCACGGGACAGGGGGGTCAGATACGCAGTATTTT.

V and J are TRBV5-8 and TRBJ1-2, with TRBD1 as a possible D gene (6 bases). The length of the CDR3 is 15 residues. Germline loops: CDR1 SGHTS, CDR2 YDEGEE. Trimming removed 1 base at V and 0 bases at J, with 10 bases between. The CDR3 region has the DNA TGTGCCAGCAGCTTGCCAGGGGCGACTAACTATGGCTACACCTTC. This sequence encodes CASSLPGATNYGYTF.

As DNA, the CDR3 is TGTGCCAGCAGCCAAGAAGGGGGATATGAGCAGTTCTTC. It specifies CASSQEGGYEQFF. The V call is TRBV4-2, the J call TRBJ2-1, with D possibly matching TRBD1 (6 bases). This CDR3 is 13 amino acids long. The germline V gene has CDR1 LGHNA and CDR2 YNFKEQ. The V and J ends lost 0 bases and 8 bases respectively, with 8 bases between them.

The V and J genes are TRBV10-2 and TRBJ2-2, with D perhaps TRBD2 (7 bases). Germline assignment: CDR1 WSHSY and CDR2 SAAADI. V lost 2 bases and J lost 7, with 14 bases in between. The CDR3 is 15 amino acids. CDR3 DNA sequence: TGCGCCAGCAGTGAGGGTCGGGGGGCCGGCGGGGAGCTGTTTTTT. It codes for CASSEGRGAGGELFF.

This clone was found once. The rearrangement links TRBV2 to TRBJ2-7; D remains unclear. This CDR3 contains 13 residues. V was shortened by 4 bases and J by 6 bases, with 13 bases between the two germline ends. The germline gives CDR1 SNHLY, CDR2 FYNNEI. CDR3 sequence (DNA): TGTGCCAGCAGTGCAGGAACGGCTGGCGAGCAGTACTTC. Protein product: CASSAGTAGEQYF.

This clone appeared a single time. V and J are TRBV7-9 and TRBJ2-3, with TRBD2 identical over 8 bases. After removal of 5 bases from V and 0 bases from J, the junction contained 4 bases not matched to a gene. There are 15 residues in the CDR3. Germline CDR1 and CDR2: SEHNR and FQNEAQ (reference sequence). The CDR3 here is CASSPGGASTDTQYF. In DNA, the CDR3 is TGTGCCAGCAGCCCCGGGGGGGCCAGCACAGATACGCAGTATTTT.

The gene calls are TRBV19 and TRBJ1-5; D unclear. CDR3 size: 13 residues. In germline, CDR1 is LNHDA, CDR2 SQIVND (reference sequence). The V gene lost 0 bases and the J gene lost 5 bases, with 5 bases spanning the gap. CDR3 in DNA: TGTGCCAGTAGTATAGATTCTTATCAGCCCCAGCATTTT. Its translation: CASSIDSYQPQHF. The variable domain in full, with the rest retrieved from reference TRBV19 and TRBJ1-5, is DGGITQSPKYLFRKEGQNVTLSCEQNLNHDAMYWYRQDPGQGLRLIYYSQIVNDFQKGDIAEGYSVSREKKESFPLTVTSAQKNPTAFYLCASSIDSYQPQHFGDGTRLSIL.

This clone was found a few times. This rearrangement joins TRBV6-1 to TRBJ2-5; 7 bases are shared with TRBD1. Germline CDR1 and CDR2: MNHNS and SASEGT. CDR3 length: 15 residues. Unmatched junction bases numbered 9, after V lost 3 bases and J lost 5 bases. CDR3 sequence (DNA): TGTGCCAGCAGTGACCAAGGCAGGGGGTGGGAGACCCAGTACTTC. Translating gives CASSDQGRGWETQYF.

This chain links TRBV30 with TRBJ1-2; no clear D gene. The CDR3 is made up of 14 amino acids. Germline V lookup: CDR1 GTSNPN, CDR2 SVGIG (reference sequence). V gave up 3 bases and J gave up 8 bases, with 19 bases separating them. The CDR3 DNA follows: TGTGCCTGGAGGGCGAAGGAATTAACTATGGGCTACACCTTC. Its translation is CAWRAKELTMGYTF.

In its sample, this clone was seen a few times. The rearrangement links TRBV29-1 to TRBJ1-1; possible D gene TRBD1, 6 bases. Trimming left V 7 bases short and J 0 bases short, with 9 bases between. Looked up from germline, CDR1 is SQVTM and CDR2 is ANQGSEA. The CDR3 has 12 residues. Here the CDR3 DNA reads TGCAGCGGACAGGAGCTGAACACTGAAGCTTTCTTT. It specifies CSGQELNTEAFF.

The V gene is TRBV19, the J gene TRBJ1-2; TRBD1 aligns across 7 bases. CDR1 is LNHDA and CDR2 is SQIVND in the germline V gene (reference sequence). Trimming removed 3 bases from V and 0 bases from J; junction bases left unmatched: 7. The CDR3 loop spans 16 amino acids. The CDR3 reads CASSIFAGTANYGYTF. The CDR3 bases are TGTGCCAGTAGTATTTTCGCCGGGACAGCTAACTATGGCTACACCTTC.

This chain links TRBV27 with TRBJ1-6; D is uncertain. V lost 6 bases, J lost 4 bases, and 19 bases lay in between. Looked up from germline, CDR1 is MNHEY and CDR2 is SMNVEV (reference sequence). The CDR3 has 17 amino acids. In nucleotides, the CDR3 is TGTGCCAGCAGGGGCTACAGTACCCTCTATTATAATTCACCCCTCCACTTT. Translation: CASRGYSTLYYNSPLHF.

The chain links TRBV6-5 to TRBJ1-6; no clear D. Germline V gene sequence: CDR1 MNHEY, CDR2 SVGAGI. The V and J ends lost 3 bases and 14 bases respectively, with 11 bases between them. The CDR3 extends over 12 amino acids. The CDR3 DNA follows: TGTGCCAGCAGTTATACCGCCGTAGCCCTCCACTTT. Its translation is CASSYTAVALHF.

This chain joins TRBV6-5 and TRBJ1-1; the D gene is possibly TRBD1 (5 bases). The CDR3 loop spans 15 amino acids. Trimming took off 0 bases at V and 1 base at J, with 9 bases between the two ends. Germline CDR1 MNHEY, CDR2 SVGAGI. The CDR3 coding sequence is TGTGCCAGCAGTTACTCAGGTCAGGGGAACACTGAAGCTTTCTTT. This sequence encodes CASSYSGQGNTEAFF.

The rearrangement links TRBV5-1 to TRBJ2-7; 9 bases match TRBD2. The ends lost 0 bases at V and 1 base at J; junction bases unmatched: 8. Germline-derived CDR1 and CDR2 are SGHRS and YFSETQ. The CDR3 extends over 17 amino acids. The CDR3 DNA reads as TGCGCCAGCAGCTTGGGGCCTAGCGGGAAGGGATCCTACGAGCAGTACGTC. Its protein is CASSLGPSGKGSYEQYV.

The gene calls are TRBV28 and TRBJ1-1; D perhaps matches TRBD1 (6 bases). The CDR3 is 13 residues long. The germline V gene encodes CDR1 MDHEN and CDR2 SYDVKM. The V end was cut by 7 bases, the J end by 5 bases, with 14 bases between. The CDR3 sequence is CASITGGRTEAFF. The CDR3 coding sequence is TGTGCCAGCATTACGGGGGGCAGGACTGAAGCTTTCTTT.

This clone was detected only a few times. This chain links TRBV7-6 with TRBJ2-1, with TRBD2 identical over 13 bases. This CDR3 region has 17 residues. Losses at the gene ends were 6 bases for V and 0 bases for J; bases not matched to a gene: 5. Germline CDR1 and CDR2: SGHVS and FNYEAQ. The CDR3 region is CASSSTSGGRSYNEQFF. CDR3 in DNA: TGTGCCAGCAGTTCGACTAGCGGGGGGCGCTCCTACAATGAGCAGTTCTTC.